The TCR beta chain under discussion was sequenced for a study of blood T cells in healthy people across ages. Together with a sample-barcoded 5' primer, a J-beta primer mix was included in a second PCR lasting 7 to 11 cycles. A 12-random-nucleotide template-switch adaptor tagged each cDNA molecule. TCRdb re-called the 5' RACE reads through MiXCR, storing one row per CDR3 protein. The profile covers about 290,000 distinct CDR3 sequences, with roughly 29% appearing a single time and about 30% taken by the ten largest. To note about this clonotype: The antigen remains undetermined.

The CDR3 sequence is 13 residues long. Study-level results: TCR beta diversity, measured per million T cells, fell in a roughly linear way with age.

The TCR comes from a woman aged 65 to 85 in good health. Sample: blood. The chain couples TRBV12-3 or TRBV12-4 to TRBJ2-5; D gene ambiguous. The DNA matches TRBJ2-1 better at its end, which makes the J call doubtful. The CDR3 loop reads CASSPFVGGEQFF. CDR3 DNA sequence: TGTGCCAGCAGTCCCTTCGTAGGCGGTGAGCAGTTCTTC.